The rows below give T cell receptor beta chains drawn from one sample of a study of tumor-infiltrating lymphocytes in primary liver carcinoma. From the multiplex PCR reads, TCRdb called clonotypes with MiXCR, one entry per CDR3 protein. The sample includes about 310,000 distinct CDR3 sequences, 50% to 60% of them seen just once. The specimen was peripheral blood. The receptors come from a woman aged 25 to 39 with primary liver carcinoma and hepatitis B virus infection. CDR3s include the opening cysteine and the closing phenylalanine or tryptophan. D genes are given only for firm matches. The size of a clone is reported for some rows only, either as once, few or many, or as a class for expanded clones.

V gene	J gene	clone size	D gene	CDR3 length	CDR3 DNA	CDR3 protein
TRBV7-9	TRBJ2-2	.	.	10	TGTGCCAGCAGCTTGGGGAAGCTGTTTTTT	CASSLGKLFF
TRBV7-9	TRBJ2-6	.	TRBD1	17	TGTGCCAGCAGAACCGGGACAGGGGTAACTGGGGCCAACGTCCTGACTTTC	CASRTGTGVTGANVLTF
TRBV28	TRBJ2-5	.	.	20	TGTGCCAGCAGTTTCGCGGGCATCGGGGGACAAATATCCCCCTTTGGGACCCAGTACTTC	CASSFAGIGGQISPFGTQYF
TRBV11-2	TRBJ1-1	.	.	18	TGTGCCAGCGCCCCCCGGAGGGAGGGGGGGCCGGTGAACACTGATGCTTTCTTT	CASAPRREGGPVNTDAFF
TRBV12-3/TRBV12-4	TRBJ1-2	.	.	13	TGTGCCAGCAGGCGGGGGGGGGACTATGGCTACACCTTC	CASRRGGDYGYTF
TRBV6-5	TRBJ1-1	.	.	14	TGTGTCAGCAGTTACAGGGTGGAGAACACTGAAGCTTTCTTT	CVSSYRVENTEAFF
TRBV6-6	TRBJ2-1	.	.	14	TGTGCCAGCAGGGGGCCGCAGTCCTACAATGAGCAGTTCTTC	CASRGPQSYNEQFF
TRBV11-2	TRBJ2-3	.	TRBD2	17	TGTGCCAGCGGCCTGTTCTGCGGGGGAGCAACCACAGATACGCAGTATTTT	CASGLFCGGATTDTQYF
TRBV4-1	TRBJ2-3	few	.	13	TGCGCCAGCAAAGAGGGGAGGTGGGATACGCAGTATTTT	CASKEGRWDTQYF
TRBV5-5	TRBJ2-2	.	TRBD2	17	TGTGCCAGCAGCTTGGATATCGCGGGAGGGGTCCCCGGGGAGCAGTTTTTT	CASSLDIAGGVPGEQFF
TRBV12-3/TRBV12-4	TRBJ1-2	few	.	14	TGTGCCAGCAGCCCCCGGGACGGAAACTATGGCTACACCTTC	CASSPRDGNYGYTF
TRBV12-3/TRBV12-4	TRBJ2-3	.	.	15	TGTGCCAGCAGCCTGCGGGCGCCTAGCACAGATACGCAGTATTTT	CASSLRAPSTDTQYF
TRBV6-2/TRBV6-3	TRBJ2-7	.	.	17	TGTGCCAGCAGTTACGCGCCAGTGGTAGTCCCCCTTGGGGAGCAGTACTTC	CASSYAPVVVPLGEQYF
TRBV4-1	TRBJ2-2	few	.	12	TGCGCCAGCAGCCCGGGGGCGGGGGAGCTGTTTTTT	CASSPGAGELFF
TRBV28	TRBJ2-3	.	.	13	TGTGCCAGCCTGGGACAATACACAGATACGCAGTATTTT	CASLGQYTDTQYF
TRBV29-1	TRBJ1-4	many	TRBD1	15	TGCAGCGTTGAAGCTGGGATGGGACAGGGGGAAAAACTGTTTTTT	CSVEAGMGQGEKLFF
TRBV4-1	TRBJ2-3	.	.	15	TGCTCCAGCAGTAAAGGAGCCCTCGATACAGAAACGCAGTATTTT	CSSSKGALDTETQYF
TRBV12-3/TRBV12-4	TRBJ2-7	.	TRBD1	15	TGTGTCAGCACCCAGGGGGATGGGGCCCGCGACGAGCAGTACTTC	CVSTQGDGARDEQYF
TRBV11-3	TRBJ1-1	.	.	12	TGTGCCAGCAGGCTTACAGGGCGTGGGGCTTCCTTT	CASRLTGRGASF
TRBV5-5	TRBJ2-3	.	.	14	TGTGCTAGCAGCTTCCAAGGGAGCACAGATACGCAGTATTTT	CASSFQGSTDTQYF
TRBV12-3/TRBV12-4	TRBJ1-1	few	.	15	TGTGCCAGCAGTACTTACGGGACACTGAACACTGAAGCTTTCTTT	CASSTYGTLNTEAFF
TRBV5-6	TRBJ2-2	few	.	14	TGTGCCAGCGGTACTGACAGCTCGGGCGGGGAGCTGTTTTTT	CASGTDSSGGELFF
TRBV24-1	TRBJ1-2	.	TRBD1	17	TGTGCCACCAGTGATTCACCGGGACAGGGGGCGTCGGGCGACTACACCTTC	CATSDSPGQGASGDYTF
TRBV28	TRBJ1-5	.	TRBD1	14	TGTGCCAGCAGTTTAGACAGGGAGGATCAGCCCCAGCATTTT	CASSLDREDQPQHF
TRBV25-1	TRBJ2-1	.	TRBD2	16	TGTGCCAGCAGTGAAGGACTAGCGGAAGGGCATAATGAGCAGTTCTTC	CASSEGLAEGHNEQFF
TRBV28	TRBJ2-7	.	.	14	TGTGCCAGCAGTAGGGGGTCCGCCACCTACGAGCAGTACTTC	CASSRGSATYEQYF
TRBV7-9	TRBJ2-2	once	.	11	TGTGCCAGCAGAGACACCGGGGAGCTGTTTTTT	CASRDTGELFF
TRBV11-1	TRBJ2-1	.	.	16	TGTGCCAGGAGTCCCGCTACACTAGTCCCCCCAAATGAGCAGTTCTTC	CARSPATLVPPNEQFF
TRBV5-5	TRBJ1-4	.	.	19	TGTGCCAGCAGCTTGGCCCGGGGGGGGGATATCGCAACTAATGAAAAACTGTTTTTT	CASSLARGGDIATNEKLFF
TRBV11-3	TRBJ2-2	many	.	14	TGTGCCAGCGCCTTTGGACTCGGACAGCGGGAGCTGTTTTTT	CASAFGLGQRELFF
TRBV5-6	TRBJ2-3	.	TRBD1	17	TGTGCCAGCAGCTTGCCCGGGACAGGGTTTAACACAGATACGCAGTATTTT	CASSLPGTGFNTDTQYF
TRBV11-2	TRBJ1-5	few	.	14	TGTGCCAGGAGCCTCGACAGGTTAAACCAGCCCCAGCATTTT	CARSLDRLNQPQHF
TRBV6-1	TRBJ2-4	.	.	16	TGTGCCAGCAGTGGTCTCGGCCCTTTAACCAAAAACATTCAGTACTTC	CASSGLGPLTKNIQYF
TRBV10-3	TRBJ2-7	once	TRBD1	18	TGTGCCATCAGTGAGTCAGGGACAGGGGCCGCGCAGGCCTACAAGCAGTACTTC	CAISESGTGAAQAYKQYF
TRBV11-2	TRBJ2-3	many	.	15	TGTGCCAGCAGCCAGGGGACGTCTTGGGCAGATACGCAGTATTTT	CASSQGTSWADTQYF
TRBV6-5	TRBJ1-4	.	TRBD1	14	TGTGCCAGCAGAAGGACAGGGAGAAGTGAAAAACTGTTTTTT	CASRRTGRSEKLFF
TRBV11-2	TRBJ2-1	.	.	11	TGTGCCATCAGACTTAGCAGTGAGCAGTTCTTC	CAIRLSSEQFF
TRBV28	TRBJ1-2	many	.	13	TGTGCCAGCACTGTCCGGAGCTTCTATGGCTACACCTTC	CASTVRSFYGYTF
TRBV4-1	TRBJ2-5	few	.	14	TGCGCCAGCAGCCATACCGGGAGACAAGAGACCCAGTACTTC	CASSHTGRQETQYF
TRBV6-1	TRBJ1-2	.	.	13	TGTGCCAACTCAGAGCGGGCTAACTATGGCTACACCTTC	CANSERANYGYTF
TRBV12-3/TRBV12-4	TRBJ2-7	few	TRBD1	14	TGTGCCAGCAGTTCACAGGGGGGCCGCTACGAGCAGTACTTC	CASSSQGGRYEQYF
TRBV5-4	TRBJ2-1	few	TRBD2	15	TGTGCCAGCAGCTTGGGCGGGAGTAAAAGGAATGAGCAGTTCTTC	CASSLGGSKRNEQFF
TRBV7-9	TRBJ1-2	once	.	16	TGTGCCAGCCAAGGTGATAGGACTTGGTTGGACTATGGCTACACCTTC	CASQGDRTWLDYGYTF
TRBV6-2/TRBV6-3	TRBJ2-1	.	.	14	TGTGCCAGCACCTTGGCGGGGAAGGGCAATGAGCGGTCCTTC	CASTLAGKGNERSF
TRBV5-4	TRBJ2-1	.	TRBD2	19	TGTGCCAGCAGCTTCAAGGGTTTAGCGGGAGGCCTCCCTTACAATGAGCAGTTCTTC	CASSFKGLAGGLPYNEQFF
TRBV7-9	TRBJ1-2	few	.	12	TGCGCCAGCAGCTTGGAGGGCTATGGCTACACCTTC	CASSLEGYGYTF
TRBV6-5	TRBJ2-1	many	TRBD2	15	TGTGCCAGCAGCCCAACTAGCGGGAGCTACAATGAGCAGTTCTTC	CASSPTSGSYNEQFF
TRBV4-1	TRBJ1-1	few	.	14	TGCGCCAGCAGCCACGGAGGGGGAAGCACTGAAGCTTTCTTT	CASSHGGGSTEAFF